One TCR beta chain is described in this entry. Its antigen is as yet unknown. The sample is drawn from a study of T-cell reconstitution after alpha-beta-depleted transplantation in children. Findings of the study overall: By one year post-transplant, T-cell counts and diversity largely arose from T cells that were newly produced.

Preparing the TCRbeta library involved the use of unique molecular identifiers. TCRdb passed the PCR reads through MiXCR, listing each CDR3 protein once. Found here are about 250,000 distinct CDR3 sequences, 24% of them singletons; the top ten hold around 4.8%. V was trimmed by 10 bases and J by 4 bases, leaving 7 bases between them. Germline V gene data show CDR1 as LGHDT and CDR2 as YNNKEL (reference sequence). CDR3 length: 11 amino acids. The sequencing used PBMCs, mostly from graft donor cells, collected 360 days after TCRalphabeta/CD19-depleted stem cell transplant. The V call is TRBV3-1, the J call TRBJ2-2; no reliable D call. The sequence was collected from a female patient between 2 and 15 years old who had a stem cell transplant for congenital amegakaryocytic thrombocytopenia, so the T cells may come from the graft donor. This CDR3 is CATRATGELFF. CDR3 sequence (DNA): TGTGCCACCAGAGCCACCGGGGAGCTGTTTTTT.